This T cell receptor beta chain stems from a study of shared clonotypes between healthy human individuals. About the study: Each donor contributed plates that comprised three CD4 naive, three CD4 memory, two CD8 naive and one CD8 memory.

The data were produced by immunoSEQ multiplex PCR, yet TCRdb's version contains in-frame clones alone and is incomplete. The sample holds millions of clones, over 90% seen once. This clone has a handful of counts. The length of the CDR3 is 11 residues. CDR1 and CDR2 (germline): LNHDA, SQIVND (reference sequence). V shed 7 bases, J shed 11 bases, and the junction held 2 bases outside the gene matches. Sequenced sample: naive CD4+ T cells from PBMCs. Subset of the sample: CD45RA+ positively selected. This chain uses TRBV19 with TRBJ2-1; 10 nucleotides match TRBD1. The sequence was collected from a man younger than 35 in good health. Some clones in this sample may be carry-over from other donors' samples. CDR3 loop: CASIDRGQQFF. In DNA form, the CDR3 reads TGTGCCAGTATAGACAGGGGGCAGCAGTTCTTC.